The present T cell receptor (beta chain) was sequenced within a study of technical replicates of blood from four donors. Germline loops: CDR1 LGHNA, CDR2 YSLEER. Between the trimmed V and J ends, which lost 6 bases and 12 bases, there was a span of 20 bases. The CDR3 is 14 residues long. Using immunoSEQ multiplex PCR, the repertoire was profiled, and TCRdb retains in-frame clones only, with some absent. The table includes more than 75,000 clones, 90% to 97% detected once. The genes are TRBV4-3 and TRBJ1-4; tentatively, D is TRBD1 (6 bases). This TCR was recovered from a human donor in good health. The source material was T cells isolated from PBMCs. CDR3: CASSRTGTKGELFF. The DNA for the CDR3 is TGCGCCAGCAGTCGAACCGGGACAAAAGGGGAACTGTTTTTT.